This T cell receptor beta chain was sequenced for a study of esophageal squamous cell carcinoma under preoperative chemotherapy. Findings and caveats of the study: Abundant clones tended to shrink rather than expand after paclitaxel-nedaplatin. Chemotherapy was followed by significantly higher TCR diversity in peripheral T cells only, not tumor-infiltrating lymphocytes.

TCRdb re-analysed the PCR reads in MiXCR, keeping a single row per CDR3 protein. The data show roughly 15,000 distinct CDR3 sequences, around three fifths seen once. V shed 3 bases and J 12 bases; nucleotides not matched to a gene: 13. Germline CDR1 is MNHNS and CDR2 is SASEGT. The CDR3 runs to 15 residues. Regarding time point: before preoperative PTX-NDP chemotherapy. Patients received paclitaxel-nedaplatin as preoperative chemotherapy before surgery. About this clonotype: No antigen is known for it.

This chain joins TRBV6-1 and TRBJ2-1; 8 nucleotides agree with TRBD2. This specimen was taken from a patient given preoperative chemotherapy. The clonotype was recovered from a human donor with esophageal squamous cell carcinoma. The donor label of this sample is uncertain. Written as DNA, the CDR3 is TGTGCCAGCAGTGAGCCGGGGGGGAGCAAAAATACGCAGTTCTTC. Its protein is CASSEPGGSKNTQFF.